This T cell receptor beta chain was identified during a study of blood T cell repertoires in COVID-19. Using immunoSEQ multiplex PCR, the repertoire was profiled, and TCRdb retains in-frame clones only, with some absent. The sample lists over 300,000 clones, 80% to 90% occurring once. Assignments of participants to cohorts depended upon their own reported clinical history. All recovered Cohort 3 donors got two negative PCRs, got clearance, or saw symptom resolution. Germline values: CDR1 SGHNT, CDR2 YYREEE (reference sequence). CDR3 length: 15 amino acids. V lost 4 bases, J lost 9 bases, and 10 bases stayed unmatched.

V and J are TRBV5-4 and TRBJ2-1, with 10 bases fitting TRBD2. The sample comprised PBMCs or T cells enriched from blood (not recorded which). The clonotype originates from a man aged 25-45 years who had recovered from COVID-19. CDR3 in amino acids: CASSRGAGGPGEQFF. CDR3 in DNA: TGTGCCAGCAGCCGCGGAGCGGGGGGGCCTGGTGAGCAGTTCTTC. The entire variable domain, with the rest obtained from reference TRBV5-4 and TRBJ2-1, is as follows: ETGVTQSPTHLIKTRGQQVTLRCSSQSGHNTVSWYQQALGQGPQFIFQYYREEENGRGNFPPRFSGLQFPNYSSELNVNALELDDSALYLCASSRGAGGPGEQFFGPGTRLTVL.